Described below is a single T cell receptor beta chain sequence and its context. This sample stems from a study of technical replicates of blood from several donors. Measured with immunoSEQ multiplex PCR; TCRdb has only the in-frame clones, and not every one. The table includes 55,000 to 75,000 clones, over 85% detected once. The sequence came from a human donor in good health. Sequencing was done on a sample of T cells isolated from PBMCs.

The CDR3: CSDRQGVGTEAFF. In DNA, the CDR3 is TGCAGCGACCGACAGGGGGTTGGCACTGAAGCTTTCTTT. The V and J genes are TRBV29-1 and TRBJ1-1; TRBD1 matches at 9 bases. Germline trimming cut 7 bases from V and 4 bases from J; bases unmatched to any gene: 7. The CDR3 sequence is 13 residues long. Germline V CDR1 and CDR2: SQVTM, ANQGSEA.